The clone carrying this T cell receptor beta chain has just a few counts. What it binds is not known. Every sorted population was more than 95% pure. The entirety of the isolated RNA underwent reverse transcription, so expressed TCRB transcripts were sequenced. Sequencing was performed with immunoSEQ multiplex PCR; in TCRdb, only in-frame clones are kept and a portion is missing. Of tens of thousands of clones in the sample, under 35% were seen once. These data originate in a study of beta chain features in type 1 diabetes. Study results and limitations: Naive, central memory and Treg TCRB repertoires appeared more alike in patients than in healthy donors. High TCR expression in some cells could lead to their over-representation in cDNA sequencing. Among type 1 diabetes patients, VDJ junctions had fewer insertions and more deletions.

Germline CDR1 reads SGHTA; CDR2 reads FQGNSA. The V and J ends lost 5 bases and 5 bases respectively, with 16 bases between them. This CDR3 comprises 14 residues. This TCR was sampled from a woman under 30 in good health. The chain employs TRBV7-2 and TRBJ2-7; a weak D match, TRBD1 (6 bases). Material for sequencing was stem cell memory CD4+ T cells from blood. The CDR3: CASSSLDSRNEQYF. CDR3 nucleotide sequence: TGTGCCAGCAGCAGCCTGGACAGTCGTAACGAGCAGTACTTC.